This T cell receptor (beta chain) was recovered during a study of blood T cell repertoires in COVID-19. At the level of the study: T cells, B-cell-depleted T cells, or PBMCs provided the cDNA or gDNA that served as material.

Authors' methods: It was from reference gene primer amplification that nucleated cell counts were estimated. Libraries were prepared by immunoSEQ multiplex PCR; TCRdb keeps only in-frame clonotypes and omits some of them. V, J and clone size derive from that table, while D and trimming were established from the DNA sequence. The sample holds a few hundred thousand clones, around nine tenths seen once. Germline loops: CDR1 SGDLS, CDR2 YYNGEE. The CDR3 runs to 15 residues. Trimming shortened V by 4 bases and J by 4 bases, and 18 bases separated the two germline ends. The sequencing sample was made of peripheral blood. The sequence was collected from a woman between 70 and 85 years old with COVID-19, enrolled during active disease. The rearrangement links TRBV9 to TRBJ2-7, with a weak D call TRBD2 (6 bases). The CDR3 sequence: CASSTRDSLLYEQYF. The CDR3 nucleotides are TGTGCCAGCAGCACCCGGGACTCCCTCCTATACGAGCAGTACTTC.